This T cell receptor (beta chain) is drawn from a study of blood T cell repertoires in COVID-19 (dated by TCRdb to about 2020). As for the study more broadly: The collaborator samples originated in the United States, Italy and Spain and spanned the acute and convalescent phases of COVID-19. The repertoires were released in a freely available public database meant as a resource for research on the immune response to SARS-CoV-2. Nearly every sample came with metadata listing a de-identified subject ID, COVID-19 status, age in years and sex. HLA class I and class II types, where available, came from metadata supplied by the sample provider rather than from assay-based typing. The prospective study material was composed of cDNA or gDNA derived from T cells, B-cell-depleted T cells, or PBMCs. The samples were drawn from two sources: the first 160 participants of the ongoing ImmuneRACE study, and 1,254 subjects contributed by 6 global collaborators. Subjects who had been exposed to COVID-19, were actively infected with it, or had recovered from it provided the deeply sampled blood TCRbeta repertoires that made up the dataset.

Overall study outcomes, separate from this receptor: Clinical and demographic metadata were provided uncurated, with the amount varying by source and participant.

V has 6 bases trimmed and J has 5 bases trimmed; junction bases matching no gene number 17. CDR1 MNHEY and CDR2 SMNVEV were looked up in the germline V gene (reference sequence). Measured from the cysteine to the phenylalanine, the CDR3 is 17 residues long. Just CDR3 DNA is preserved here, 51 bases in frame from base 1. Concerning this clone itself: No antigen is known for it. The sample holds no much larger clone one base away, and base qualities are not on file.

Samples from volunteer blood donors who had recovered from COVID-19 were contributed by a second Seattle source. Collaborating institutions collected whole blood in K2EDTA tubes following their own protocols. For TCRbeta analysis, collaborators shipped samples as frozen whole blood, isolated PBMCs, or DNA extracted from either of those sample types. TCRbeta CDR3 regions were amplified from genomic DNA by means of the immunoSEQ Assay, a bias-controlled multiplex PCR. In the original analysis: The number of nucleated cells in each sample was estimated from the amplification of reference gene primers within the assay. To quantify the absolute abundance of each unique TCRbeta CDR3 rearrangement, sequence reads were collapsed and filtered. For each sample, productive Simpson clonality was calculated by taking the square root of Simpson's diversity index across productive rearrangements. As stored in TCRdb, this immuneACCESS dataset retains in-frame rearrangements with V and J assigned. A fraction of the clones does not appear; measured against another copy, unresolved V genes explain less than half of the discrepancy, and the remainder lacks a known reason. D and trimming come from the DNA, and the V and J calls and clone size come from that table. A total of about 180,000 clones appear in this sample, about 89% of them only once. Together, the top ten hold under 2% of the sample.

This sequence was found in a man younger than 35 who had recovered from COVID-19. Sequenced sample: peripheral blood. The sequence links TRBV27 to TRBJ1-2; TRBD1 aligns with 8 central bases. The DNA reads as follows: TGTGCCAGCAGGTCCACAACCACCCAGGGGGCGAGGTATGGCTACACCTTC. Translation gives CASRSTTTQGARYGYTF.